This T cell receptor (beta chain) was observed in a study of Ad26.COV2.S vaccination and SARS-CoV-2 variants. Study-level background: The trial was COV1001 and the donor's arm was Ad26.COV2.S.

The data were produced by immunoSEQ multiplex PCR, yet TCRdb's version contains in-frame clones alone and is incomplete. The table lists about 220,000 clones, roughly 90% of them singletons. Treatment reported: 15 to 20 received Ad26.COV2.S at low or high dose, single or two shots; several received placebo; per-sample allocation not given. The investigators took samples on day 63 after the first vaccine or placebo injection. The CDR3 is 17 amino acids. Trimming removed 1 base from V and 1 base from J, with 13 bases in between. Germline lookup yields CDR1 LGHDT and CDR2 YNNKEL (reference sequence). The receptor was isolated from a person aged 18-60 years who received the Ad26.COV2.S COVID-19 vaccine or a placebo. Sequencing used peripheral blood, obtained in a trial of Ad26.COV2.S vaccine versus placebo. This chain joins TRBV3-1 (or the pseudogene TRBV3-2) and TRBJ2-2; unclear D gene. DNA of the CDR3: TGTGCCAGCAGCCAAGCCGCGAGACATTGGAACACCGGGGAGCTGTTTTTT. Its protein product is CASSQAARHWNTGELFF.